This T cell receptor (beta chain) stems from a study of cytomegalovirus exposure and HLA in healthy donors. Study-level information: About four fifths of some 390 genotyped donors fell in the Caucasian-associated ancestry cluster. Study findings and constraints: In terms of immune exposure information, only CMV serostatus was available. A later analysis linked a missense variant in DCLRE1C to the trimming of TCR beta V and J genes.

As to this clone: Its matching antigen is unknown.

The germline gives CDR1 SGHRS, CDR2 YFSETQ. The CDR3 runs 15 residues. PCR involved 60 Vbeta and 13 Jbeta primers. This table comes from immunoSEQ multiplex PCR, and its TCRdb copy is limited to in-frame clones, with some not included. The sample consists of about 130,000 clones, 70% to 85% of them appearing once. Sequencing was performed on PBMCs. This TCR came from a male donor in good health and CMV-seropositive. J is TRBJ2-5 and V is TRBV5-1; 10 bases are a match to TRBD2. The J call could be wrong; TRBJ2-7 is a better fit for the DNA end. The chain's CDR3 is CASSSGLARTYEQYF. CDR3 nucleotide sequence: TGCGCCAGCAGCTCGGGACTAGCGCGGACCTACGAGCAGTACTTC.